What follows describes a single T cell receptor beta chain. Germline V lookup: CDR1 SEHNR, CDR2 FQNEAQ (reference sequence). This CDR3 is built from 16 residues. The J segment lost 6 bases and the V segment lost 2 bases, leaving 10 bases of the junction unmatched. This sample stems from a study of technical replicates of blood from a handful of donors. Clones were sequenced by immunoSEQ multiplex PCR, and TCRdb holds only the in-frame ones, with some missing. The data show approximately 79,000 clones, around 97% seen once. The chain employs TRBV7-9 and TRBJ1-2; 9 bases agree with TRBD1. This TCR came from a human donor in good health. Sequences were obtained from T cells isolated from PBMCs. DNA of the CDR3: TGTGCCAGCAGCTTATACCGCGGGACAGGGAGCCATGGCTACACCTTC. It codes for CASSLYRGTGSHGYTF.